These 23 T cell receptor beta chains were all obtained from the same sample, sequenced in a study of control samples from healthy donors and cancer patients. Profiling relied on immunoSEQ multiplex PCR, and the TCRdb table lists in-frame clones only, not all of them. This table holds about 120,000 clones, about 90% found once. What was sequenced was blood. The receptors shown here come from a young man in good health.

The chain recombines TRBV5-6 with TRBJ2-5, with D perhaps given as TRBD1 or TRBD2 (5 bases each). The germline V gene encodes CDR1 SGHDT and CDR2 YYEEEE. The ends were cut back, 2 bases at V and 4 bases at J, with 15 bases in the middle. The CDR3 length is 15 residues. CDR3 sequence reads: CASSFQDGTRETQYF. For the CDR3, the DNA is TGTGCCAGCAGCTTCCAAGACGGGACCAGAGAGACCCAGTACTTC.

V and J are TRBV3-1 (or the pseudogene TRBV3-2) and TRBJ2-7; D is possibly TRBD1 (6 bases). This CDR3 comprises 15 residues. Trimming left V 1 base short and J 2 bases short, with 12 bases between. The germline CDR1 and CDR2 sequences are LGHDT and YNNKEL (reference sequence). In DNA, the CDR3 is TGTGCCAGCAGCCAAGGTGGGACACTCGCCTACGAGCAGTACTTC. Protein sequence: CASSQGGTLAYEQYF.

The J gene is TRBJ2-7, the V gene TRBV27, with 9 bases matching TRBD1. CDR3 length: 12 residues. The V gene's germline CDR1 is MNHEY and CDR2 SMNVEV (reference sequence). Trimming cost V 8 bases and J 4 bases; bases outside gene matches: 3. The DNA of the CDR3 is TGTGCCAGCCGGGACAGGGAATACGAGCAGTACTTC. It yields the protein CASRDREYEQYF.

The chain joins TRBV5-1 to TRBJ2-2, with D maybe TRBD1 (6 bases). Germline assignment: CDR1 SGHRS and CDR2 YFSETQ. Trimming removed 4 bases at V and 4 bases at J, with 14 bases between. This CDR3 has 15 amino acids. CDR3 DNA: TGCGCCAGCAGCCAAATCGGGACAACCACCGGGGAGCTGTTTTTT. It specifies CASSQIGTTTGELFF.

The chain has TRBV4-2 and TRBJ2-3, with 12 bases identical to TRBD2. Trimming cost V 4 bases and J 2 bases; bases outside gene matches: 22. The germline CDR1 and CDR2 sequences are LGHNA and YNFKEQ. The length of the CDR3 is 22 residues. Written as DNA, the CDR3 is TGTGCCAGCAGCCTTAAACCGAGACTAGCGGGAGTCGGGCCCGAGGCCACAGATACGCAGTATTTT. Translated: CASSLKPRLAGVGPEATDTQYF.

The chain combines TRBV5-1 with TRBJ2-3, with TRBD2 matching 7 bases. This CDR3 spans 17 amino acids. Per the germline V gene, CDR1 is SGHRS and CDR2 is YFSETQ. V lost 4 bases to trimming and J lost 0 bases; unmatched junction nucleotides: 11. This chain's CDR3 is CASSPRVAGTSTDTQYF. CDR3 bases: TGCGCCAGCAGCCCCCGGGTAGCGGGTACTAGCACAGATACGCAGTATTTT. Variable domain in full (rest from reference TRBV5-1 and TRBJ2-3): KAGVTQTPRYLIKTRGQQVTLSCSPISGHRSVSWYQQTPGQGLQFLFEYFSETQRNKGNFPGRFSGRQFSNSRSEMNVSTLELGDSALYLCASSPRVAGTSTDTQYFGPGTRLTVL.

V gene TRBV19 combines with J gene TRBJ2-7, with TRBD1 identical over 9 bases. Germline V gives CDR1 LNHDA, CDR2 SQIVND (reference sequence). The junction had 9 bases not matched to a gene; V was cut back by 3 bases and J by 6 bases. The CDR3 extends over 15 amino acids. DNA of the CDR3: TGTGCCAGTAGTATGCAGGACAGGGGCTTTTCCGAGCAGTACTTC. It specifies CASSMQDRGFSEQYF.

V and J are TRBV2 and TRBJ2-5; TRBD1 agrees at 7 bases. This CDR3 comprises 15 residues. Germline lookup yields CDR1 SNHLY and CDR2 FYNNEI. Trimming at V came to 10 bases and at J to 1 base, leaving 12 bases not matched to a gene. CDR3 coding DNA: TGTGCCATCCGGCCGGGACAGCAAGTCCAAGAGACCCAGTACTTC. Protein product: CAIRPGQQVQETQYF.

This rearrangement joins TRBV14 to TRBJ2-1; D is unclear. CDR1 is SGHDN, CDR2 FVKESK, per germline. The germline V and J ends were trimmed by 0 bases and 5 bases, with 5 bases remaining between them. The CDR3 is made up of 13 amino acids. The CDR3 region has the DNA TGTGCCAGCAGCCAAGAGGGGAACAATGAGCAGTTCTTC. Its translation: CASSQEGNNEQFF. Drawing the rest from reference TRBV14 and TRBJ2-1, the complete variable domain is EAGVTQFPSHSVIEKGQTVTLRCDPISGHDNLYWYRRVMGKEIKFLLHFVKESKQDESGMPNNRFLAERTGGTYSTLKVQPAELEDSGVYFCASSQEGNNEQFFGPGTRLTVL.

The gene calls are TRBV25-1 and TRBJ2-2, with 10 bases that match TRBD1. J was trimmed by 5 bases and V by 8 bases; bases with no gene match: 5. CDR1 is MGHDK, CDR2 SYGVNS, per germline. The CDR3 extends over 14 amino acids. The CDR3 region has the DNA TGTGCCAGCCGGGACAGGGGCGCGACCGGGGAGCTGTTTTTT. This sequence encodes CASRDRGATGELFF. The full variable domain, completed using reference TRBV25-1 and TRBJ2-2, is EADIYQTPRYLVIGTGKKITLECSQTMGHDKMYWYQQDPGMELHLIHYSYGVNSTEKGDLSSESTVSRIRTEHFPLTLESARPSHTSQYLCASRDRGATGELFFGEGSRLTVL.

V is TRBV5-4 and J is TRBJ2-1, with D possibly TRBD2 on 6 matching bases. The germline CDR1 and CDR2 sequences are SGHNT and YYREEE (reference sequence). This CDR3 region has 15 residues. The ends were cut back, 3 bases at V and 0 bases at J, with 10 bases in the middle. CDR3 amino acids: CASSSEEGSYNEQFF. The CDR3 DNA follows: TGTGCCAGCAGCTCGGAGGAGGGCTCCTACAATGAGCAGTTCTTC.

This clone was observed once. The V and J genes are TRBV9 and TRBJ1-2, with 8 bases matching TRBD1. The CDR3 totals 15 residues. V shed 4 bases and J 3 bases; nucleotides not matched to a gene: 8. CDR1 and CDR2 (germline): SGDLS, YYNGEE. The CDR3 spells CASSSPTGEDYGYTF. The CDR3 nucleotides are TGTGCCAGCAGCTCTCCGACAGGGGAGGACTATGGCTACACCTTC.

The gene calls are TRBV19 and TRBJ1-1; TRBD1 might be the D (5 bases). CDR1 and CDR2 (germline): LNHDA, SQIVND (reference sequence). V was clipped by 3 bases and J by 6 bases, with 8 bases between them. This CDR3 is built from 12 residues. CDR3 DNA sequence: TGTGCCAGTAGTATGACAGCCTCTGAAGCTTTCTTT. Protein: CASSMTASEAFF. Drawing the rest from reference TRBV19 and TRBJ1-1, the complete variable domain is DGGITQSPKYLFRKEGQNVTLSCEQNLNHDAMYWYRQDPGQGLRLIYYSQIVNDFQKGDIAEGYSVSREKKESFPLTVTSAQKNPTAFYLCASSMTASEAFFGQGTRLTVV.

V usage is TRBV6-6 and J usage is TRBJ2-5; 8 bases match TRBD2. CDR1 and CDR2 (germline): MNHNY, SVGAGI (reference sequence). The trim removed 5 bases at V and 2 bases at J, leaving 10 bases unmatched. The CDR3 has 16 residues. CDR3 sequence: CASSRIAGRGQETQYF. CDR3 sequence (DNA): TGTGCCAGCAGTCGAATAGCGGGAAGGGGACAAGAGACCCAGTACTTC.

The genes are TRBV5-1 and TRBJ2-2, with D possibly TRBD2 on 5 matching bases. The V gene lost 6 bases and the J gene lost 3 bases, with 18 bases spanning the gap. The CDR3 length is 16 residues. The germline V gene encodes CDR1 SGHRS and CDR2 YFSETQ. The CDR3 DNA reads as TGCGCCAGCAACGATCTGGGCCGGGGTGACACCGGGGAGCTGTTTTTT. Translation: CASNDLGRGDTGELFF.

The chain carries TRBV6-4 and TRBJ2-3, with D uncertain. Looked up from germline, CDR1 is MRHNA and CDR2 is SNTAGT. Trimming pared 2 bases from V and 3 bases from J, leaving 6 bases between. This CDR3 spans 13 amino acids. CDR3: CASSDPVTDTQYF. DNA of the CDR3: TGTGCCAGCAGTGACCCTGTGACAGATACGCAGTATTTT.

The chain has TRBV6-5 and TRBJ1-2; the D is unclear. CDR1 and CDR2 from the germline V gene are MNHEY and SVGAGI. V lost 6 bases, J lost 7 bases, and 15 bases lay in between. The CDR3 is 13 residues long. The CDR3 here is CASSHGGPGGYTF. CDR3 in DNA: TGTGCCAGCAGCCACGGAGGGCCCGGTGGCTACACCTTC.

The rearrangement joins TRBV27 to TRBJ1-2; tentatively, D is TRBD1 (5 bases). The CDR3 length is 14 residues. The germline CDR1 and CDR2 sequences are MNHEY and SMNVEV (reference sequence). V lost 7 bases and J lost 7, with 19 bases in between. The CDR3 loop is CASTPPPRGFGYTF. CDR3 in DNA: TGTGCCAGCACCCCCCCACCGAGGGGCTTTGGCTACACCTTC.

V gene TRBV6-1 combines with J gene TRBJ2-7; 7 positions match TRBD1. V gave up 1 base and J gave up 0 bases; unmatched junction bases: 6. This CDR3 contains 16 residues. The V gene's germline CDR1 is MNHNS and CDR2 SASEGT. CDR3 residues: CASSEVGDSSSYEQYF. The CDR3 DNA is TGTGCCAGCAGTGAAGTTGGGGACAGTAGCTCCTACGAGCAGTACTTC.

The rearrangement uses TRBV5-6 and TRBJ1-1; no reliable D call. The germline gives CDR1 SGHDT, CDR2 YYEEEE. The length of the CDR3 is 11 residues. The V gene lost 7 bases and the J gene lost 4 bases, with 8 bases spanning the gap. The CDR3 spells CASWWGTEAFF. The CDR3 DNA reads as TGTGCCAGCTGGTGGGGCACTGAAGCTTTCTTT.

This clone was seen a single time. The genes are TRBV19 and TRBJ2-3; 11 bases are a match to TRBD2. The CDR3 covers 17 residues. V trimming: 1 base; J trimming: 4 bases; junction bases outside the gene matches: 7. Germline V gene data show CDR1 as LNHDA and CDR2 as SQIVND (reference sequence). The CDR3 bases are TGTGCCAGTAGTATAGTTGGTCTAGCGGGAGGACCAGATACGCAGTATTTT. Amino acids: CASSIVGLAGGPDTQYF.

This clone was picked up a small number of times. CDR3 sequence reads: CASSPRQGDTEAFF. The CDR3 coding sequence is TGTGCCAGCAGCCCCCGACAGGGGGACACTGAAGCTTTCTTT. This chain links TRBV9 with TRBJ1-1; TRBD1 aligns across 9 bases. Germline V gene lookup returns CDR1 SGDLS and CDR2 YYNGEE. The CDR3 is 14 amino acids. The junction had 4 bases not matched to a gene; V was cut back by 4 bases and J by 3 bases.

The chain recombines TRBV27 with TRBJ1-4, with D possibly being TRBD1 (5 bases). Germline loops: CDR1 MNHEY, CDR2 SMNVEV (reference sequence). The CDR3 is 14 residues long. The ends were cut back, 4 bases at V and 6 bases at J, with 12 bases in the middle. The CDR3, as DNA: TGTGCCAGCAGTTCTCGGGGGAGTTATGAAAAACTGTTTTTT. This translates into CASSSRGSYEKLFF.